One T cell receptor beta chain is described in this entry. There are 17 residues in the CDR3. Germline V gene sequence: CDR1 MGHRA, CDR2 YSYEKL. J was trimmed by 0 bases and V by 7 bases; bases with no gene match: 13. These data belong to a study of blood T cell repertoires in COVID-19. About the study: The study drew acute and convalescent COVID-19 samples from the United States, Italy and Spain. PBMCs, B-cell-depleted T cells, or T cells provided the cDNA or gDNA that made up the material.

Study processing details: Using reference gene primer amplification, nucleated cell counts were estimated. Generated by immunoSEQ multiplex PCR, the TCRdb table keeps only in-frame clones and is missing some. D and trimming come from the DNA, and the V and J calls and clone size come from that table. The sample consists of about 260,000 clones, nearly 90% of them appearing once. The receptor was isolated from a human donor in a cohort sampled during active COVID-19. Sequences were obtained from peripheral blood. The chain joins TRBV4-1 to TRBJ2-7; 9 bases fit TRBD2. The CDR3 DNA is TGCGCCAGCACTGTCTCTAGCGGGGCCGGGGTCTCCTACGAGCAGTACTTC. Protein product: CASTVSSGAGVSYEQYF.